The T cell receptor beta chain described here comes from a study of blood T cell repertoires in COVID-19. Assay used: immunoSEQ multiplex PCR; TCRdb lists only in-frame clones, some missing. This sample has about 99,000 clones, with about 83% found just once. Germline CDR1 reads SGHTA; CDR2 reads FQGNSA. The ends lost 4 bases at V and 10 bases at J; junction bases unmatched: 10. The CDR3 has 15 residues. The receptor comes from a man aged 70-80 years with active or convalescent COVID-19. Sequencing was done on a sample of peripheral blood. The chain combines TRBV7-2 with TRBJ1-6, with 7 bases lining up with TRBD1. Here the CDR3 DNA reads TGTGCCAGCAGCTCAATGGCCGGGACAGCCTCACCCCTCCACTTT. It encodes CASSSMAGTASPLHF.